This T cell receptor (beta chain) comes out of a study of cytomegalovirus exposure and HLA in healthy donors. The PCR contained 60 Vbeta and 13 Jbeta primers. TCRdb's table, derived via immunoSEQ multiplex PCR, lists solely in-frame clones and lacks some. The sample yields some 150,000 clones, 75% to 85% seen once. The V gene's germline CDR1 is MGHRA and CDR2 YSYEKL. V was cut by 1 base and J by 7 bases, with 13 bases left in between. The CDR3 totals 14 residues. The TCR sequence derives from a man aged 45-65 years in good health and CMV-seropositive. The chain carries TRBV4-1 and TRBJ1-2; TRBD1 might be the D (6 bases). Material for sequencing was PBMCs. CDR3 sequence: CASSQVSGDLGYTF. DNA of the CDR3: TGCGCCAGCAGCCAAGTCTCAGGGGACCTTGGCTACACCTTC.